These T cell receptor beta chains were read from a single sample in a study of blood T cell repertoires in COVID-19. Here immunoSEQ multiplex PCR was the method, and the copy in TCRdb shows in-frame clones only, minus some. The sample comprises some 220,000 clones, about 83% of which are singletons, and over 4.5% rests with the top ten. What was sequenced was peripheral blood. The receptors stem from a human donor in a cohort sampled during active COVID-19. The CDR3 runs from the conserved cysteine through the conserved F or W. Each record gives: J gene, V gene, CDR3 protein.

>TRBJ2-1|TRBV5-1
CASSMIGTSYNEQFF
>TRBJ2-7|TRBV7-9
CASSLVGGDRSYEQYF
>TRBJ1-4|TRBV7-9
CASSKGELLGEKLFF
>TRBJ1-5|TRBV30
CAWSEGAVDQPQHF
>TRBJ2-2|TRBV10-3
CAVARQGFTGELFF
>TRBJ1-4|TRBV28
CASSLLGQGDEKLFF
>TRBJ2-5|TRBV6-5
CASRTGTGQGETQYF
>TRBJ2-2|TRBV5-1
CASSLGQGSNTGELFF
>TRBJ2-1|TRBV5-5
CASSLRLQGAFSYNEQFF
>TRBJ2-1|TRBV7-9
CASSLGRALDGGEQFF
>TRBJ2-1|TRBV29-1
CSVDPGGSYNEQFF
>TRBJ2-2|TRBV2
CASSLLGASGELFF